This record looks at one TCR beta chain sequence and its context. The target of this receptor is not known. No quality values exist for individual bases; no much larger clone is one base distant. The data were taken from a study of cytotoxic CD8 clonotypes in ibrutinib-treated CLL (dated by TCRdb to the early 2020s). Concerning the study at large: The cohort had 11 relapsed/refractory and more than 14 treatment-naive patients; some 17 were IGHV unmutated. Responses were partial in about 25 patients and complete in 2; after median roughly 69 months follow-up, about 14 stayed in remission and some twelve progressed. Response samples were obtained after a median of approximately twelve months of treatment, with a range of about 6 to 40 months. On average, each sample had approximately 250,000 productive templates and tens of thousands of productive rearrangements. Longitudinal samples were available for 26 of the 86 trial participants. Cryopreserved peripheral blood mononuclear cells were obtained before treatment, at response, and at either sustained remission or disease progression. All remission and progressive disease samples were collected while patients were still receiving ibrutinib.

In the germline V gene, CDR1 corresponds to SGHAT and CDR2 to FQNNGV. The CDR3 has 14 amino acids, counting the end cysteine and phenylalanine. The read is trimmed to its CDR3 DNA, 42 bases read in frame from base 1. V gives up 5 bases and J gives up 5 bases, and the segment between their germline ends measures 15 bases. Per the publication, the time point label means: progressive disease on ibrutinib. For TCR beta library preparation, roughly 2.2 micrograms of genomic DNA were isolated from cryopreserved PBMCs. Longitudinal blood samples from CLL patients receiving ibrutinib monotherapy were subjected to high-throughput TCR beta sequencing. The patients were enrolled in a single-center, open-label phase 2 trial of ibrutinib monotherapy. The goal of deep resolution MiSeq sequencing was a depth between 1 in 1 million and 1 in 200,000 T cells, and coverage averaged 10x per clonotype. The immunoSEQ hsTCRB Kit was used to generate TCR beta libraries. In the paper's pipeline: The data were analyzed with ImmunoSEQ Analyzer and ImmunoSEQ Data Assistant, and V, D and J gene assignments followed IMGT definitions. Clonality, which ranges from 0 to 1, was calculated as one minus the normalized Shannon entropy of productive rearrangement frequencies. Public clonotype analysis was restricted to overrepresented clonotypes comprising at least 0.05% of each patient's repertoire. Some 13 age-matched healthy donor repertoires from immuneACCESS served as clonality controls. TCRdb re-hosts the immuneACCESS table, in-frame sequences only. Its copies lack some clones; in the studies checked, an unresolved V gene accounts for under half of them, and the cause for the rest is not known. The V and J calls and clone size come from that table; D and trimming were worked out from the DNA. Here the sample has approximately 170,000 clones; about 88% occur a single time. About 3% of the sample is in the top ten clones.

Study-wide conclusions, independent of this receptor: At ibrutinib response clonality went up, during sustained remission it held steady, and at progression it dropped back toward baseline. Baseline clonality was found to be higher than that of age-matched healthy donors and was strongly correlated with circulating CD8+ T-cell counts. Public clonotypes were rare and either shrank or stayed stable during treatment, and the rise in clonality at ibrutinib response reflected expansion of private clonotypes. Sampling times were not matched between sustained-remission and progressing patients, and lymph node repertoires were not studied.

The input for sequencing was PBMCs, taken at disease progression, from a patient treated with ibrutinib. The V and J genes are TRBV11-2 and TRBJ1-1, with a weak D call of TRBD1 (6 bases match). The receptor was derived from a human donor with chronic lymphocytic leukemia. The nucleotides read TGTGCCAGCAGCCCTGACGGGGGCGGAACTGAAGCTTTCTTT. This translates into CASSPDGGGTEAFF.